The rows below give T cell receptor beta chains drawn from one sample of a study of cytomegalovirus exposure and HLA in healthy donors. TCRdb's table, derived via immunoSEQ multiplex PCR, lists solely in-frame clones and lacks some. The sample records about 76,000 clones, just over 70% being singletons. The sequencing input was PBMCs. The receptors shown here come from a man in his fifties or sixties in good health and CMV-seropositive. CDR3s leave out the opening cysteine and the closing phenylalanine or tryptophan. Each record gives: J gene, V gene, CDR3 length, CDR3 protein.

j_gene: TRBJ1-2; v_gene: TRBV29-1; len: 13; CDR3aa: SVAGTGGSNYGYT
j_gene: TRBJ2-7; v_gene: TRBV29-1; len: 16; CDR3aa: SVVGFRLAGSTSYEQY
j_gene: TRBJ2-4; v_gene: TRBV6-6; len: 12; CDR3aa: ASMPGQLQNIQY
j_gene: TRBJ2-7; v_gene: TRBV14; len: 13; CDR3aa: ASSQERVMSYEQY
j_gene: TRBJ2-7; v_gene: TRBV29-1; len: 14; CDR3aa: SVDGIEGRRTYEQY
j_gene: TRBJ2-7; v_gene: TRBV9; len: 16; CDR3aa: ASSHLIRDRDLSYEQY
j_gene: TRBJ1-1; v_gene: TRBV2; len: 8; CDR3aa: ASEGAGAF
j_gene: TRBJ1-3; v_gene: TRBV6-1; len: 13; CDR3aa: ASSEGTGAGNTIY
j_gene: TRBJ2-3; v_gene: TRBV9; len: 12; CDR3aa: ASSVVTGTDTQY
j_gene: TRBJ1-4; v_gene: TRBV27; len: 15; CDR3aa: ASSRRLGGTFNEKLF
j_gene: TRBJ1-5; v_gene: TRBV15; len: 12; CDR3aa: ATSRRRQTPTQH
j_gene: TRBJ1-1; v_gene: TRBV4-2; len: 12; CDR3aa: ASSQERWNTEAF
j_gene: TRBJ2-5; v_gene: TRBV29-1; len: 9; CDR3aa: SVLGRETQY
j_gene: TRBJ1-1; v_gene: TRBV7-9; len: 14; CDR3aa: ASSLFSGGSNTEAF
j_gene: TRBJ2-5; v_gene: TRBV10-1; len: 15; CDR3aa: ASSEGTSGRAGETQY
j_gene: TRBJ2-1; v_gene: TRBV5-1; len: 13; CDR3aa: ASSPVAGSYNEQF
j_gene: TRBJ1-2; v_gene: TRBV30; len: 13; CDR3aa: AWTTTAERVTGYT
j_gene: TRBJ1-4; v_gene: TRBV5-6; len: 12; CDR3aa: ASSLPGGLQKLF
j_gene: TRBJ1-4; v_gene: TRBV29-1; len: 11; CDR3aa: SVEGTVNEKLF
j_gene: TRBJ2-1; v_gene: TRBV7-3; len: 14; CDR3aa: ASSSTVGGPTNEQF
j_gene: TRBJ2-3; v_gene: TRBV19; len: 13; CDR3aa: ASSTFTGSTDTQY
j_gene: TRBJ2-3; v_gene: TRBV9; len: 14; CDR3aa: ASSFRAGGSTDTQY
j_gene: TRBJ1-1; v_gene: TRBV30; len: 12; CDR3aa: ARTGTGFFTEAF
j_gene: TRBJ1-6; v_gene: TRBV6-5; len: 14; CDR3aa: ASSFAGGFDGSPLH
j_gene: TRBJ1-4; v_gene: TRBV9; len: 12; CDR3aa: ASSPDRRNEKLF
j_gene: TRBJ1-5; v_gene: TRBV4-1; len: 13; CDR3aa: ASSQEVRGGQPQH
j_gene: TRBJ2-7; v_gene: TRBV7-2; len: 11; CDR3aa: ASGSGSGYEQY
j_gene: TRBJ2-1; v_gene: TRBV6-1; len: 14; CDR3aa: ASSEVRGGTYNEQF
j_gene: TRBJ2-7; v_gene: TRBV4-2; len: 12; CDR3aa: ASSPREGDYEQY
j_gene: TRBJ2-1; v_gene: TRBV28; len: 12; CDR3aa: ASKPGFSYNEQF
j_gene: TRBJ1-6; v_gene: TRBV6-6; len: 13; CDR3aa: ASSYESSYNSPLH
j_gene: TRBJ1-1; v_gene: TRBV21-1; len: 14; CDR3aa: ASSTPREWVNTEAF
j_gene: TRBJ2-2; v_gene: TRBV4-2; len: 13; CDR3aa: ASSQQGPNTGELF
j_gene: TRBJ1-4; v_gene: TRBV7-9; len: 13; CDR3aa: ASSSAGRGYEKLF
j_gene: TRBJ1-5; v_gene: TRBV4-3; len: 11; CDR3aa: ASSLTSDQPQH
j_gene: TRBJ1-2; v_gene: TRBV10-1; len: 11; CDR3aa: ASSARENYGYT
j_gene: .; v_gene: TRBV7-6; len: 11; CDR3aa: ASSPRGPYEQY
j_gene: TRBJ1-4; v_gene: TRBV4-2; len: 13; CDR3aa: ASSQNGGGYEKLF
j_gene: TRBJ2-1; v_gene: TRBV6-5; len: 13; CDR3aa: ASSYRRGTYNEQF
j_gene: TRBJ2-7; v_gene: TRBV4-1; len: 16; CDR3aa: ASSQEAPGGSGGYEQY
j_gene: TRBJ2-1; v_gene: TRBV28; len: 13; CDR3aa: ASSGRGYSYNEQF
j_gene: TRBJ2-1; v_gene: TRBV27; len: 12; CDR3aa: ASAREGSYNEQF
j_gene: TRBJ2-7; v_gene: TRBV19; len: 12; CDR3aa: ASSRDSNAAGQY
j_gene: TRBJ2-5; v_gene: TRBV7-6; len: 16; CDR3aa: ASSASGTSGRLQETQY
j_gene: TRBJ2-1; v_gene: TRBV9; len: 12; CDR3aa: ASSVGTRHNEQF
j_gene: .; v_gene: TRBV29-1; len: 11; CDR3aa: SVSDGKNYEQY
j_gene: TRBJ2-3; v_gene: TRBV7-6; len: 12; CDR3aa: ASSLLEITDTQY
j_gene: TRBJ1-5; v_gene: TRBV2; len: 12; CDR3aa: ASSEEGVVQPQH
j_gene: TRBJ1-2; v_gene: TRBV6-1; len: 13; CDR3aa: ASSVTAQLNYGYT
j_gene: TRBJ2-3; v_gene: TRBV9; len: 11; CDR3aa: ASSPPGWRAQY
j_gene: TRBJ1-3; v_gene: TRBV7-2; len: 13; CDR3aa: ASSLGGQERNTIY
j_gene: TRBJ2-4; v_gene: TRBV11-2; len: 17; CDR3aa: ASSSSPGGLILAKNIQY
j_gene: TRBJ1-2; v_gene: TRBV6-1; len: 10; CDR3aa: ASRTGSGGYT
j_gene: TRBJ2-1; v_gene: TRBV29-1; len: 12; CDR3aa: SVADYWKYNEQF
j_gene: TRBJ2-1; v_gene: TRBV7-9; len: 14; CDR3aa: SSSLGSGTGPNEQF